These 19 T cell receptor beta chains were sequenced from one sample in a study of control samples from healthy donors and cancer patients. Clones were sequenced by immunoSEQ multiplex PCR, and TCRdb holds only the in-frame ones, with some missing. The sample contains about 190,000 clones, approximately 92% of which appear only once. Sample: blood. Every receptor here comes from a man aged 18 to 35 in good health.

V and J are TRBV10-2 and TRBJ1-4; D not resolved. Germline CDR1 reads WSHSY; CDR2 reads SAAADI. CDR3 size: 13 residues. V shed 2 bases and J shed 8 bases, with 9 bases lying between them. The CDR3 is CASSEEGREKLFF. The CDR3 region has the DNA TGCGCCAGCAGTGAGGAAGGACGGGAAAAACTGTTTTTT.

The chain couples TRBV10-3 to TRBJ1-4; D not resolved. In germline, CDR1 is ENHRY, CDR2 SYGVKD. V gave up 0 bases and J gave up 8 bases, with 16 bases separating them. The CDR3 has 16 amino acids. The CDR3 region is CAISESDEGLNEKLFF. As DNA, the CDR3 is TGTGCCATCAGTGAGTCGGATGAGGGTTTGAACGAAAAACTGTTTTTT.

The genes are TRBV24-1 and TRBJ1-2; TRBD1 matches at 7 bases. CDR1 is KGHDR, CDR2 SFDVKD, per germline. The V segment lost 3 bases and the J segment 8 bases; nucleotides outside the gene matches: 5. This CDR3 is built from 13 residues. The CDR3 DNA reads as TGTGCCACCAGTGATGGACAGGTGGGAGGCTACACCTTC. Translating it yields CATSDGQVGGYTF.

The genes are TRBV5-1 and TRBJ2-3, with D perhaps matching TRBD1 (5 bases). The V end lost 0 bases, the J end lost 10 bases, and 9 bases lay between the germline ends. The CDR3 loop spans 12 amino acids. Germline CDR1 reads SGHRS; CDR2 reads YFSETQ. CDR3 residues: CASSLEAGSQYF. CDR3 bases: TGCGCCAGCAGCTTGGAGGCAGGGTCGCAGTATTTT.

The V call is TRBV6-1, the J call TRBJ1-4; perhaps TRBD1 as D (5 bases). CDR1 is MNHNS, CDR2 SASEGT, per germline. CDR3 size: 16 residues. Trimming shortened V by 2 bases and J by 7 bases, and 17 bases separated the two germline ends. CDR3 protein: CASSEIRRGQGEKLFF. As DNA, the CDR3 is TGTGCCAGCAGTGAAATCCGCAGAGGGCAGGGTGAAAAACTGTTTTTT.

The rearrangement uses TRBV20-1 and TRBJ2-2; 10 positions agree with TRBD2. Trimming took 3 bases from V and 2 from J; bases not matched to a gene: 6. CDR1 is DFQATT, CDR2 SNEGSKA, per germline (reference sequence). The CDR3 sequence is 16 residues long. The CDR3, as DNA: TGCAGTGCTAGTGTAGCGGGGGGAGAAAACACCGGGGAGCTGTTTTTT. Amino acids: CSASVAGGENTGELFF.

This chain uses TRBV30 with TRBJ2-6; D unclear. V dropped 4 bases and J dropped 1 base, with 2 bases sitting between them. Germline CDR1 reads GTSNPN; CDR2 reads SVGIG (reference sequence). This CDR3 has 12 amino acids. The CDR3: CAWTSGANVLTF. The CDR3 nucleotides are TGTGCCTGGACTTCTGGGGCCAACGTCCTGACTTTC.

The gene calls are TRBV3-1 (or the pseudogene TRBV3-2) and TRBJ1-4; D gene unclear. Germline V CDR1 and CDR2: LGHDT, YNNKEL (reference sequence). CDR3 length: 15 residues. Trimming took off 1 base at V and 0 bases at J, with 6 bases between the two ends. The CDR3 spells CASSQGLTTNEKLFF. CDR3 sequence (DNA): TGTGCCAGCAGCCAAGGGCTGACAACTAATGAAAAACTGTTTTTT.

The V and J genes are TRBV5-8 and TRBJ2-1; no clear D gene. The ends were cut back, 3 bases at V and 5 bases at J, with 6 bases in the middle. Germline CDR1 and CDR2: SGHTS and YDEGEE. The CDR3 runs to 12 residues. The CDR3 here is CASSSWNNEQFF. The CDR3 nucleotides are TGTGCCAGCAGCTCTTGGAACAATGAGCAGTTCTTC. Based on the CDR3 plus reference TRBV5-8 and TRBJ2-1, the full variable domain is EAGVTQSPTHLIKTRGQQATLRCSPISGHTSVYWYQQALGLGLQFLLWYDEGEERNRGNFPPRFSGRQFPNYSSELNVNALELEDSALYLCASSSWNNEQFFGPGTRLTVL.

This chain uses TRBV9 with TRBJ2-1; D ambiguous. V lost 0 bases and J lost 5, with 15 bases in between. Per germline, CDR1 SGDLS and CDR2 YYNGEE. This CDR3 region has 16 residues. The CDR3 loop is CASSVEGYLENNEQFF. CDR3 coding DNA: TGTGCCAGCAGCGTAGAAGGGTACCTAGAAAACAATGAGCAGTTCTTC.

The rearrangement uses TRBV3-1 (or the pseudogene TRBV3-2) and TRBJ1-1; D gene unclear. The V gene lost 0 bases and the J gene lost 0 bases, with 5 bases spanning the gap. In germline, CDR1 is LGHDT, CDR2 YNNKEL (reference sequence). This CDR3 comprises 14 residues. The CDR3 spells CASSQEALNTEAFF. CDR3 bases: TGTGCCAGCAGCCAAGAGGCATTGAACACTGAAGCTTTCTTT.

V and J are TRBV10-3 and TRBJ1-6; D is undetermined. The germline V gene encodes CDR1 ENHRY and CDR2 SYGVKD. The CDR3 length is 14 residues. V lost 0 bases to trimming and J lost 13 bases, with 13 bases between them. In nucleotides, the CDR3 is TGTGCCATCAGTGAGTCCTTAGGACTGATCCCCCTCCACTTT. This translates into CAISESLGLIPLHF.

The rearrangement uses TRBV7-8 and TRBJ1-2, with D possibly matching TRBD1 (5 bases). Between the trimmed V and J ends, which lost 2 bases and 0 bases, there was a span of 13 bases. The CDR3 covers 16 residues. The germline V gene has CDR1 SGHVS and CDR2 FQNEAQ. The CDR3 loop is CASSLYPTATNYGYTF. The CDR3 nucleotides are TGTGCCAGCAGCTTATATCCGACAGCCACTAACTATGGCTACACCTTC.

V is TRBV10-3 and J is TRBJ2-2, with TRBD1 matching over 7 bases. Germline CDR1 and CDR2: ENHRY and SYGVKD. V gave up 2 bases and J gave up 0 bases; unmatched junction bases: 0. CDR3 length: 15 amino acids. The CDR3 sequence: CAISEGTANTGELFF. The DNA of the CDR3 is TGTGCCATCAGTGAGGGGACAGCGAACACCGGGGAGCTGTTTTTT.

The rearrangement uses TRBV6-5 and TRBJ2-2; 8 nucleotides line up with TRBD1. V was clipped by 7 bases and J by 4 bases; unmatched bases: 8. Looked up from germline, CDR1 is MNHEY and CDR2 is SVGAGI. The CDR3 covers 15 residues. The CDR3 DNA is TGTGCCAGCACTATCACAGGGGGATTCACCGGGGAGCTGTTTTTT. It codes for CASTITGGFTGELFF.

This chain connects TRBV5-1 to TRBJ2-7; possibly TRBD1 or TRBD2 for D (6 bases each). The V and J ends lost 1 base and 3 bases respectively, with 11 bases between them. The germline V gene has CDR1 SGHRS and CDR2 YFSETQ. The CDR3 loop spans 14 amino acids. The CDR3 protein is CASSLTGGYYEQYF. Written as DNA, the CDR3 is TGCGCCAGCAGCTTGACCGGGGGCTACTACGAGCAGTACTTC.

V gene TRBV30 combines with J gene TRBJ1-1; D gene ambiguous. Germline-derived CDR1 and CDR2 are GTSNPN and SVGIG (reference sequence). The CDR3 runs to 10 residues. V lost 5 bases, J lost 11 bases, and 12 bases lay in between. The CDR3 loop reads CAWGREWAFF. The CDR3 region has the DNA TGTGCCTGGGGGCGGGAGTGGGCTTTCTTT.

This rearrangement joins TRBV6-1 to TRBJ2-3; a weak D match, TRBD2 (6 bases). V lost 4 bases, J lost 0 bases, and 14 bases lay in between. The CDR3 sequence is 16 residues long. Germline CDR1 and CDR2: MNHNS and SASEGT. CDR3 amino acids: CASSGQWRGSTDTQYF. CDR3 nucleotides: TGTGCCAGCAGTGGTCAATGGCGGGGAAGCACAGATACGCAGTATTTT.

The V gene is TRBV10-3, the J gene TRBJ2-3, with TRBD2 identical over 7 bases. V lost 6 bases, J lost 1 base, and 10 bases stayed unmatched. Germline V gene data show CDR1 as ENHRY and CDR2 as SYGVKD. CDR3 length equals 16 residues. DNA of the CDR3: TGTGCCATCAGAGGAGGTGGTCGGGGGGGCACAGATACGCAGTATTTT. Protein product: CAIRGGGRGGTDTQYF.